This T cell receptor (beta chain) was sequenced during a study of T cells after yellow fever vaccination. Study-wide context: SMART-Seq v4 Ultra Low Input served to prepare low-cell-number fractions.

Using its own MiXCR run on the 5' RACE reads, TCRdb lists one record per CDR3 protein. The data contain 300,000 to 350,000 distinct CDR3 sequences, roughly 8.4% of them singletons. The CDR3 covers 14 residues. CDR1 DFQATT and CDR2 SNEGSKA come from the germline V gene (reference sequence). V was clipped by 3 bases and J by 5 bases; unmatched bases: 8. The study, taken as a whole, reports: The secondary response peaked faster, at day 5 versus 15, but was weaker.

For this clonotype: The antigen remains unidentified.

This TCR derives from a man younger than 35 who received the YFV17D yellow fever vaccine. V is TRBV20-1 and J is TRBJ2-7; 9 positions agree with TRBD1. Sequenced here: PBMCs, sampled roughly 45 days after the first yellow fever vaccination. The CDR3 coding sequence is TGCAGTGCTAGGTCCGGGACAGGGAAGGACGAGCAGTACTTC. This translates into CSARSGTGKDEQYF.